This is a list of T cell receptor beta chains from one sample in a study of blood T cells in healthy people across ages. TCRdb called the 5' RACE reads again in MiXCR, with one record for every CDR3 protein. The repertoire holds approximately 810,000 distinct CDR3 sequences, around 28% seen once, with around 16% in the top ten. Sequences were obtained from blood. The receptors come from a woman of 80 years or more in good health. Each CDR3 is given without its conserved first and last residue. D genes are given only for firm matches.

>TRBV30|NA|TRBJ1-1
AWSVQSLAF
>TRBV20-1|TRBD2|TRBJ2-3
SARPSGIRNTQY
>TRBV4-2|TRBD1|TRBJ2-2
ASGTGVGTGELF
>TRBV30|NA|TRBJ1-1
AWTKGITNTEAF
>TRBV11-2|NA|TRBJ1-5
ASSLGFRGINQPQH
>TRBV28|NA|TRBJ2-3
ASSFYPGGTDTQY
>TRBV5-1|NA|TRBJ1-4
ASSLINRADEKLF
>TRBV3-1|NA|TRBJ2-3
ASSQAPLDTDTQY
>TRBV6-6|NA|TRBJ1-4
ASVGPNEKLF
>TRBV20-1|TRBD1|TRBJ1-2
SAYASGTAAEGYT
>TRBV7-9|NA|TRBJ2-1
ASSYSTGLASSYNEQF
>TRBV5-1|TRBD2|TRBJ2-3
ASSTGTSPDTQY
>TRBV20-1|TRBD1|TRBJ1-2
SAWDRADYGYT
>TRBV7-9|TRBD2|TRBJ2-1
ASSFLAGGQF
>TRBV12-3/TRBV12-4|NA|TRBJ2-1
ASSFGLGGNEQF
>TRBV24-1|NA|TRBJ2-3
ATSPGGPNTQY
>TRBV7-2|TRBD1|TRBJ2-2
ASSWMTGRNTGELF
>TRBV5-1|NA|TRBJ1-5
ASSLEGDYNQPQH
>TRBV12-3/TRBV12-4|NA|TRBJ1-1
ASSLSGYTEAF
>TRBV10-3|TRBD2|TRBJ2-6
AISGQRGSGANVLT
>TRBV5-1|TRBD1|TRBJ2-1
ASSSSGGSPYNEQF
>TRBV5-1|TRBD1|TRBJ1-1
ASSLASDRGVNTEAF
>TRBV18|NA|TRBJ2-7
ASSPREDYEQY
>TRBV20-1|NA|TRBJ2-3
SPLGGSTDTQY
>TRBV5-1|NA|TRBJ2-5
TSNLGTGYQETQY
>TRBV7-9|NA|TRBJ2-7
ASSYDGQYSYEQY
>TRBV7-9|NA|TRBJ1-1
ASSKTVNTEAF
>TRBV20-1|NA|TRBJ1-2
SARGGGGLGYT
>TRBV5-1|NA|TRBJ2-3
ASSTRVDTDTQY
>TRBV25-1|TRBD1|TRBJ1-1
ASRSTGGRAEAF
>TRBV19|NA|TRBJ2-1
ASSIRGGDEQF
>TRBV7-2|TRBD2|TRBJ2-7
ASSLAGRGLGEQY
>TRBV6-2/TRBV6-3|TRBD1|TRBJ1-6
ASSTSGTANSPLH
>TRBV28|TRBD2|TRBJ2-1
ASNWGSGGASYNEQF
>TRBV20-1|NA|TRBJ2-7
SAFSGAQANEQY
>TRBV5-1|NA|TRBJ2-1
ASSSYSISYNEQF
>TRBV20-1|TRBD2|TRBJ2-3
SAQRLAGGRDTQY
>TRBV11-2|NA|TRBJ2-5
ASSLVSQGTQETQY
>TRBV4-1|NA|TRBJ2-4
ASSQTDLAKNIQY
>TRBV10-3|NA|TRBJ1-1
AISARVWGTEAF
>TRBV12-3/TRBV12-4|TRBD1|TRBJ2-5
ASTLGQGKETQY
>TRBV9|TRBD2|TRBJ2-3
ASPPWAGAPEVCADTQY
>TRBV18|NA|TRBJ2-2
ASSQAPSTGELF
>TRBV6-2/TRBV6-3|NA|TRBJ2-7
ASRMDGSYEQY
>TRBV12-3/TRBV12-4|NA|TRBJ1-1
ASRQDRKAF
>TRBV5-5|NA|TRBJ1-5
ASSRTAASNQPQH
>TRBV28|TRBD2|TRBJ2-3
ASGLTRTLAGETDTQY